This T cell receptor (beta chain) was recorded in a study of T cell clones after liver transplantation. The CDR3 contains 12 residues. Trimming stripped 3 bases from V and 2 bases from J, with 5 bases between. Germline V gives CDR1 MDHEN, CDR2 SYDVKM. The table came from immunoSEQ multiplex PCR; TCRdb's copy has only in-frame clones and leaves some out. The data show tens of thousands of clones, over 85% seen once. The origin of this receptor is a human patient who received a liver transplant. Some T cells may possibly be graft donor cells. This specimen consisted of CD8+ T cells from blood, obtained 12 months after liver transplant. This rearrangement joins TRBV28 to TRBJ2-7, with D hard to call. The CDR3 here is CASSLIPYEQYF. The CDR3 nucleotides are TGTGCCAGCAGTTTGATCCCCTACGAGCAGTACTTC.